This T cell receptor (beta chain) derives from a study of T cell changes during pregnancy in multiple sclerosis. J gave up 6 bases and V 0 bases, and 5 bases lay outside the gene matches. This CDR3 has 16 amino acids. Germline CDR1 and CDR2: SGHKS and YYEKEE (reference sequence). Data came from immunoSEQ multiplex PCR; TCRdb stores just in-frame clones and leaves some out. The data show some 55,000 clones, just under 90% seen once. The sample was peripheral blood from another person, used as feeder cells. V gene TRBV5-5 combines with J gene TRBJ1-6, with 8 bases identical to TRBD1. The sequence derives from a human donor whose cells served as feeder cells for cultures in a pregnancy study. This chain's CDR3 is CASSLAPGGINSPLHF. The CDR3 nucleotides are TGTGCCAGCAGCTTGGCCCCAGGGGGCATTAATTCACCCCTCCACTTT.